The 15 T cell receptor beta chains given below trace back to one sample, sequenced in a study of blood T cells in healthy people across ages. A sample-barcoded 5' primer and a J-beta primer mix were used in a second PCR of about 7 to 12 cycles. TCRdb analysed the 5' RACE reads with MiXCR anew, one entry per CDR3 protein. The profile shows 890,000 or so distinct CDR3 sequences, approximately 67% of them singletons. The specimen was blood. The receptor source for this set is a man aged 25-45 years in good health.

Comment on this clonotype: One junction end disagrees with the germline gene, perhaps due to a read error. This chain connects TRBV7-3 to TRBJ2-3; 12 positions agree with TRBD2. The CDR3 spans 16 residues. The germline gives CDR1 SGHTA, CDR2 FQGTGA. CDR3 bases: TGTGCCGGCAGCTTAATGACTAGCGGGGGACTAGATACGCAGTATTTT. The encoded protein is CAGSLMTSGGLDTQYF.

The chain has TRBV4-2 and TRBJ2-3; D might be TRBD2 (5 bases). V gave up 1 base and J gave up 2 bases, with 13 bases separating them. The CDR3 is 16 residues long. CDR1 and CDR2 (germline): LGHNA, YNFKEQ. CDR3 protein: CASSQVGSPPTDTQYF. The CDR3 bases are TGTGCCAGCAGCCAAGTAGGGAGCCCGCCCACAGATACGCAGTATTTT.

The chain is built from TRBV7-2 and TRBJ2-3; D not resolved. CDR1 SGHTA and CDR2 FQGNSA come from the germline V gene. This CDR3 is 14 amino acids long. V shed 5 bases and J shed 1 base, with 10 bases lying between them. The CDR3 DNA follows: TGTGCCAGCAGCGTAATCCCCCGCACAGATACGCAGTATTTT. It specifies CASSVIPRTDTQYF.

J is TRBJ2-1 and V is TRBV20-1, with 8 bases aligning to TRBD1. Germline CDR1 is DFQATT and CDR2 is SNEGSKA (reference sequence). The CDR3 extends over 14 amino acids. DNA of the CDR3: TGCAGCGCTCGAGGACAGGGTTATAACAATGAGCAGTTCTTC. It encodes CSARGQGYNNEQFF.

Only a few counts were recorded for this clonotype. This rearrangement joins TRBV20-1 to TRBJ1-5; D not resolved. Germline V CDR1 and CDR2: DFQATT, SNEGSKA (reference sequence). CDR3 length: 13 residues. V lost 4 bases to trimming and J lost 7 bases, with 14 bases between them. The CDR3 coding sequence is TGCAGTGCTATGGTAACCTCGGAACAGCCCCAGCATTTT. This gives the protein CSAMVTSEQPQHF.

V and J are TRBV12-3 or TRBV12-4 and TRBJ2-1, with no clear D. The V and J ends lost 2 bases and 8 bases respectively, with 4 bases between them. The CDR3 loop spans 11 amino acids. This CDR3 is CASSLIYEQFF. CDR3 coding DNA: TGTGCCAGCAGTTTAATATATGAGCAGTTCTTC.

This clonotype was seen more than once but under ten times. The rearrangement joins TRBV12-3 or TRBV12-4 to TRBJ2-3; 8 nucleotides match TRBD2. The CDR3 has 15 residues. V lost 3 bases and J lost 2; bases outside the gene matches: 4. CDR3 bases: TGTGCCAGCAGTTTGGAGCGGGGGCCCACAGATACGCAGTATTTT. Translating gives CASSLERGPTDTQYF.

V is TRBV9 and J is TRBJ2-5; the D is unclear. The J call may not be correct, given that the DNA end is closer to TRBJ2-1. CDR1 is SGDLS and CDR2 is YYNGEE in the germline V gene. The CDR3 has 12 residues. CDR3 in DNA: TGTGCCAGCAGCGTAGTTCAAGAGACCCAGTTCTTC. Its translation is CASSVVQETQFF.

This clonotype appeared a few times. The rearrangement links TRBV6-5 to TRBJ2-7; 10 nucleotides agree with TRBD1. With 6 bases clipped from V and 7 bases from J, the junction kept 9 bases outside the gene matches. Germline loops: CDR1 MNHEY, CDR2 SVGAGI. CDR3 length equals 14 residues. In nucleotides, the CDR3 is TGTGCCAGCAGCCGGGACAGGGGTTCCGGGGAGCAGTACTTC. Translated: CASSRDRGSGEQYF.

The rearrangement uses TRBV12-3 or TRBV12-4 and TRBJ2-5; the match to TRBD2 covers 12 bases. Gene TRBJ2-7 matches the end of the DNA better, so the J call may be wrong. This CDR3 comprises 14 residues. CDR3 residues: CASSRTSGENEQYF. CDR3 DNA: TGTGCCAGCAGTAGGACTAGCGGGGAAAACGAGCAGTACTTC.

This clonotype was observed once. The V call is TRBV10-3, the J call TRBJ1-5; 7 bases agree with TRBD1. The CDR3 has 13 amino acids. Germline trimming cut 8 bases from V and 5 bases from J; bases unmatched to any gene: 6. CDR1 and CDR2 (germline): ENHRY, SYGVKD. The CDR3 region is CAIGLGTDQPQHF. The CDR3 DNA is TGTGCCATCGGACTTGGGACAGATCAGCCCCAGCATTTT.

This clonotype was detected a few times. The chain recombines TRBV15 with TRBJ2-7; D is perhaps TRBD2 (6 bases). V gave up 1 base and J gave up 2 bases, with 12 bases separating them. Looked up from germline, CDR1 is LNHNV and CDR2 is YYDKDF (reference sequence). CDR3 length: 15 amino acids. The chain's CDR3 is CATSRVPGLAYEQYF. CDR3 in DNA: TGTGCCACCAGCAGAGTACCGGGACTGGCCTACGAGCAGTACTTC.

V and J are TRBV11-2 and TRBJ2-1; no definite D call. The CDR3 spans 16 residues. Deletions cut 2 bases from V and 8 bases from J, with 19 bases between. Germline CDR1 is SGHAT and CDR2 is FQNNGV. The CDR3 DNA reads as TGTGCCAGCAGCTTATATCCAGTCCCAGGAGACGATGAGCAGTTCTTC. It yields the protein CASSLYPVPGDDEQFF.

This rearrangement joins TRBV20-1 to TRBJ2-3; D is ambiguous. The CDR3 consists of 15 residues. Trimming shortened V by 6 bases and J by 1 base, and 17 bases separated the two germline ends. Germline V lookup: CDR1 DFQATT, CDR2 SNEGSKA (reference sequence). The CDR3: CSAHKPNLGTDTQYF. Written as DNA, the CDR3 is TGCAGTGCGCACAAACCTAACCTGGGCACAGATACGCAGTATTTT.

The V and J genes are TRBV12-3 or TRBV12-4 and TRBJ2-3; 7 nucleotides match TRBD1. V lost 6 bases and J lost 3; bases outside the gene matches: 6. CDR3 size: 14 residues. In nucleotides, the CDR3 is TGTGCCAGCAGCTACGACAGGGCAACAGATACGCAGTATTTT. Translation gives CASSYDRATDTQYF.